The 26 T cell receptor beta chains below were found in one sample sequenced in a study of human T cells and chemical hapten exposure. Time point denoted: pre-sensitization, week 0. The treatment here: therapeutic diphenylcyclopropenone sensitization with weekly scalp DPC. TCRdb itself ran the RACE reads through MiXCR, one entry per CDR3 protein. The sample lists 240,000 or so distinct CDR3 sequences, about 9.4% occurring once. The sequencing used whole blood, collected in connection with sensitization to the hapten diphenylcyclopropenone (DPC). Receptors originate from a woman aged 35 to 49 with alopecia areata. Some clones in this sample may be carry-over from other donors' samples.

The CDR3 here is CASSYTQFRETQYF. Written as DNA, the CDR3 is TGTGCCAGCAGCTACACGCAATTCCGAGAGACCCAGTACTTC. The gene calls are TRBV11-2 and TRBJ2-5; unclear D gene. CDR1 and CDR2 (germline): SGHAT, FQNNGV. The CDR3 has 14 amino acids. Deletions cut 4 bases from V and 4 bases from J, with 13 bases between.

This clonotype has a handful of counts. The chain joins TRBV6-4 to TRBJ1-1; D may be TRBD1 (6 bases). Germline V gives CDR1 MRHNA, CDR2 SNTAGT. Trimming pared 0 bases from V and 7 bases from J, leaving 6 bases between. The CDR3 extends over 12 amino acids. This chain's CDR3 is CASSDSQGEAFF. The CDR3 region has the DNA TGTGCCAGCAGTGACTCACAGGGTGAAGCTTTCTTT.

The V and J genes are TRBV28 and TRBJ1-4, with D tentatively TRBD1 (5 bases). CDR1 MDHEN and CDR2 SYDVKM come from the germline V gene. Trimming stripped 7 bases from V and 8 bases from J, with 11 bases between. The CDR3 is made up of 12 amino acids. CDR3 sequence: CASIDSGEKLFF. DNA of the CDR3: TGTGCCAGCATCGATTCAGGGGAAAAACTGTTTTTT.

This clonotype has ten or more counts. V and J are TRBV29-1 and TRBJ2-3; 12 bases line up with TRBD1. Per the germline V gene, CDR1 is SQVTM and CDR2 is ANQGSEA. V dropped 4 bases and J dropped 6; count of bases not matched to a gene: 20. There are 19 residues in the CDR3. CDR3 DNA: TGCAGCGTTGTAAGGAGGCTGGTTGCGGGACAGGGGGCGTCGGATACGCAGTATTTT. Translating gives CSVVRRLVAGQGASDTQYF.

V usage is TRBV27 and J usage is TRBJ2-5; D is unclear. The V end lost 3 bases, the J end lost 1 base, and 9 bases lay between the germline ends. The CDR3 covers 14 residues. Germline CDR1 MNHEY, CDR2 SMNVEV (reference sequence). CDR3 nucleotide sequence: TGTGCCAGCAGTTTCATCCGCGCCCAAGAGACCCAGTACTTC. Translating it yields CASSFIRAQETQYF.

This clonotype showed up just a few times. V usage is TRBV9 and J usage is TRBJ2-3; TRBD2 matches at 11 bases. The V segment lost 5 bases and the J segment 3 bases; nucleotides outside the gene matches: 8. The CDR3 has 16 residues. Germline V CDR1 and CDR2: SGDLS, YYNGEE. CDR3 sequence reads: CASSESGTSGTDTQYF. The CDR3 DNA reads TGTGCCAGCAGTGAGAGTGGGACTAGCGGTACAGATACGCAGTATTTT.

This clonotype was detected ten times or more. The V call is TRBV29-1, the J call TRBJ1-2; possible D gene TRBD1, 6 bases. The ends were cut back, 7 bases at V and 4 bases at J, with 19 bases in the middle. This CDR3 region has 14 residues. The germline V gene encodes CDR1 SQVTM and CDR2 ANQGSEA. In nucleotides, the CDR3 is TGCAGCGCCGCCGGGGGCTCCGAGGCCTATGGCTACACCTTC. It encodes CSAAGGSEAYGYTF.

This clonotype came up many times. The CDR3 loop reads CASRESNQPQHF. The CDR3 coding sequence is TGTGCCAGCAGGGAGAGCAATCAGCCCCAGCATTTT. The chain is built from TRBV6-2 or TRBV6-3 and TRBJ1-5, with D hard to call. The CDR3 loop spans 12 amino acids. The V gene lost 6 bases and the J gene lost 1 base, with 4 bases spanning the gap. The germline gives CDR1 MNHEY, CDR2 SVGEGT.

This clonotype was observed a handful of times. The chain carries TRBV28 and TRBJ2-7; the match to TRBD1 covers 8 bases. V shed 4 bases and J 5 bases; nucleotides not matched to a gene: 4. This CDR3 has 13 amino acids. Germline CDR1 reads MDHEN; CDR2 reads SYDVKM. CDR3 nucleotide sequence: TGTGCCAGCAGTTCGCCAGGGGGCGACGAGCAGTACTTC. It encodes CASSSPGGDEQYF. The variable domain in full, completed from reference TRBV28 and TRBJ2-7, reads DVKVTQSSRYLVKRTGEKVFLECVQDMDHENMFWYRQDPGLGLRLIYFSYDVKMKEKGDIPEGYSVSREKKERFSLILESASTNQTSMYLCASSSPGGDEQYFGPGTRLTVT.

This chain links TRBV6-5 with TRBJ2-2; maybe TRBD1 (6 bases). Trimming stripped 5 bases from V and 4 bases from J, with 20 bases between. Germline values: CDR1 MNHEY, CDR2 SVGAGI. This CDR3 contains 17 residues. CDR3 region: CASSPGISTGPTGELFF. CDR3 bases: TGTGCCAGCAGTCCAGGGATCTCGACAGGCCCCACCGGGGAGCTGTTTTTT.

The CDR3 here is CASSQDSGQLNTEAFF. The CDR3 coding sequence is TGTGCCAGCAGCCAAGATTCGGGCCAGCTGAACACTGAAGCTTTCTTT. The chain carries TRBV4-2 and TRBJ1-1; D gene ambiguous. Germline CDR1 LGHNA, CDR2 YNFKEQ. Trimming took 0 bases from V and 0 from J, leaving 11 bases between them. The length of the CDR3 is 16 residues.

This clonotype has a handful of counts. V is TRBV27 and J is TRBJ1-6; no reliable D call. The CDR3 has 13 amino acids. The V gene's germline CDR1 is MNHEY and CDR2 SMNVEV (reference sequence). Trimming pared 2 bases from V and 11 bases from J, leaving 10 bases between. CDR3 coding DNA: TGTGCCAGCAGTTTACGTGAGAGTGCACCCCTCCACTTT. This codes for CASSLRESAPLHF.

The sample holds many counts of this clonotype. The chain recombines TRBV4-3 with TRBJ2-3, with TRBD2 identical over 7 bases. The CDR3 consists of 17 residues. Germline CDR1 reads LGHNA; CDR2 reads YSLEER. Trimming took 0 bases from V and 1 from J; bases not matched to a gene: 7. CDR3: CASSQDPWEGRTDTQYF. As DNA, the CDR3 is TGCGCCAGCAGCCAAGATCCGTGGGAGGGCCGCACAGATACGCAGTATTTT.

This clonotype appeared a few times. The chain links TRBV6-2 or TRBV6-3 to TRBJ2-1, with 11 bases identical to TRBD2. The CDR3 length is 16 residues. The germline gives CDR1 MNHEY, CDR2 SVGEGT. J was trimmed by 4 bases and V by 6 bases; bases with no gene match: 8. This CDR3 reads CASRGGTSGVYNEQFF. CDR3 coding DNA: TGTGCCAGCAGGGGCGGGACTAGCGGAGTATACAATGAGCAGTTCTTC.

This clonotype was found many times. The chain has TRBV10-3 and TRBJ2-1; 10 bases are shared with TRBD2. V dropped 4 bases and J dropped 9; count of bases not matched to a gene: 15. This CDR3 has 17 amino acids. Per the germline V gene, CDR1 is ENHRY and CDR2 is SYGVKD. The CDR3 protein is CAISGSPGLAGVGEQFF. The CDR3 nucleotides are TGTGCCATCAGTGGGAGTCCTGGGCTAGCGGGAGTTGGTGAGCAGTTCTTC.

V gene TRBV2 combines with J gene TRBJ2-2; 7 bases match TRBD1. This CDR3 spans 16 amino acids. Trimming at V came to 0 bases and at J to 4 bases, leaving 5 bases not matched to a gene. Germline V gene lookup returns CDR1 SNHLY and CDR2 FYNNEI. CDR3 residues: CASSEARGQATGELFF. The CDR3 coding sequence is TGTGCCAGCAGTGAAGCGCGAGGACAGGCCACCGGGGAGCTGTTTTTT.

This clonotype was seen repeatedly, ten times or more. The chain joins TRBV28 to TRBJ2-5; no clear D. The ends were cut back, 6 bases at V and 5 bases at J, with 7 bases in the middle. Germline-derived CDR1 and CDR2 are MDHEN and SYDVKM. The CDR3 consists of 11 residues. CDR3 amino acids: CASSLLETQYF. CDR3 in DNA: TGTGCCAGCAGCTTACTGGAGACCCAGTACTTC.

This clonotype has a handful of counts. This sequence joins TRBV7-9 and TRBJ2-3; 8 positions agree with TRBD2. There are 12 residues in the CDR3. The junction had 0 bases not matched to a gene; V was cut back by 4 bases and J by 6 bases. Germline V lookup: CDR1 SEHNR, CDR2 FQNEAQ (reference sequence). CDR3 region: CASSSSGDTQYF. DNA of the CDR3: TGTGCCAGCAGCTCTAGCGGGGATACGCAGTATTTT.

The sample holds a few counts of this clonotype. The chain's CDR3 is CASSFGGAHEQFF. The CDR3 nucleotides are TGTGCCAGCAGTTTTGGCGGGGCCCATGAGCAGTTCTTC. V is TRBV27 and J is TRBJ2-1; possible D gene TRBD2, 6 bases. This CDR3 has 13 amino acids. The V gene lost 3 bases and the J gene lost 8 bases, with 11 bases spanning the gap. Germline V gene lookup returns CDR1 MNHEY and CDR2 SMNVEV (reference sequence).

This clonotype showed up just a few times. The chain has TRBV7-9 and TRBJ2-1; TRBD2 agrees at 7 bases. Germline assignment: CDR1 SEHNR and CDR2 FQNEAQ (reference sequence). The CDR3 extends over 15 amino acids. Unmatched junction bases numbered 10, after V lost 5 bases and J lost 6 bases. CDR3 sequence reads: CASSHISGSLNEQFF. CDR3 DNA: TGTGCCAGCAGCCACATTAGCGGGTCACTCAATGAGCAGTTCTTC.

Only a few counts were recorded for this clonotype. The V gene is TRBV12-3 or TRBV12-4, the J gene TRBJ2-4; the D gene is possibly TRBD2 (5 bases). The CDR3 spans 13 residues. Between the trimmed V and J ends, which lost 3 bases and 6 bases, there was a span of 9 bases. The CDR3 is CASSFQEANIQYF. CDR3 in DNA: TGTGCCAGCAGTTTTCAGGAGGCAAACATTCAGTACTTC.

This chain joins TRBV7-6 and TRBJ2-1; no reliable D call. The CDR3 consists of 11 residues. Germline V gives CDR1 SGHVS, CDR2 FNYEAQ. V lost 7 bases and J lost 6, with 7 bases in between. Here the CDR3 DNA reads TGTGCCAGCATGACTGGCAATGAGCAGTTCTTC. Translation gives CASMTGNEQFF.

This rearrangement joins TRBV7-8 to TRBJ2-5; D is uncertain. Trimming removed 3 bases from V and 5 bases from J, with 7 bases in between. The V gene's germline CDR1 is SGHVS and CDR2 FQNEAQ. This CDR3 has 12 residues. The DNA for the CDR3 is TGTGCCAGCAGCTTTACGTCCGAGACCCAGTACTTC. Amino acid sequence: CASSFTSETQYF.

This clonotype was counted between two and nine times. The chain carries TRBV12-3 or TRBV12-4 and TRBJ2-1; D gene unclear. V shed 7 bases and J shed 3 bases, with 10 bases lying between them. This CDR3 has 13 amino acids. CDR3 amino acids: CASNRKLYNEQFF. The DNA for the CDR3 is TGTGCCAGCAACCGGAAGCTCTACAATGAGCAGTTCTTC.

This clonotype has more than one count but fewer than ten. CDR3 nucleotide sequence: TGTGCCAGCAGTTTAAGGGGAGCGGTGACCGGGGAGCTGTTTTTT. This gives the protein CASSLRGAVTGELFF. The rearrangement joins TRBV12-3 or TRBV12-4 to TRBJ2-2; either TRBD1 or TRBD2 may fit D (5 bases each). V lost 2 bases and J lost 5, with 12 bases in between. This CDR3 spans 15 amino acids.

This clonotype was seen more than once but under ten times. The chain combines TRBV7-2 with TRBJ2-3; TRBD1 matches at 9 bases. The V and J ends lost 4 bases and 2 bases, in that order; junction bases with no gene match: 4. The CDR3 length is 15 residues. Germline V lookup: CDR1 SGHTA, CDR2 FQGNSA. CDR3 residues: CASSSRTGVTDTQYF. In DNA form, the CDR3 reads TGTGCCAGCAGCTCCCGGACAGGGGTCACAGATACGCAGTATTTT.